This T cell receptor (beta chain) appears in the sequencing data of a study of blood T cell repertoires in COVID-19. Overall study context: Collection of acute and convalescent COVID-19 samples took place in the United States, Italy and Spain.

Method: immunoSEQ multiplex PCR; TCRdb's copy keeps in-frame clones and lacks some. The table includes about 280,000 clones, about 82% detected once. Sequenced sample: peripheral blood. The clonotype was recovered from a man aged 45-65 years with active or convalescent COVID-19.

In DNA, the CDR3 is TGTGCCAGCAGTACCCAGCGGGAGAGACCCAATGAGCAGTTCTTC. Translation gives CASSTQRERPNEQFF. The chain carries TRBV28 and TRBJ2-1, with 8 bases that match TRBD2. The V segment lost 5 bases and the J segment 6 bases; nucleotides outside the gene matches: 9. Germline assignment: CDR1 MDHEN and CDR2 SYDVKM. The CDR3 runs 15 residues.